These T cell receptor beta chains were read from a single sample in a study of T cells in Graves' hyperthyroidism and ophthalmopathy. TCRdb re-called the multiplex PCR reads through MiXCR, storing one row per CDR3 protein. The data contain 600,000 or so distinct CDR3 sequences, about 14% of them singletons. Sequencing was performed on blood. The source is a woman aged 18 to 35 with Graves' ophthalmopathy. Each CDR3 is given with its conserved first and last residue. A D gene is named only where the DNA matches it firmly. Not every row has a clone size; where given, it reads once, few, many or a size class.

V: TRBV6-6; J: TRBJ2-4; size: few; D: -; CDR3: CASSYRNIQYF; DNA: TGTGCCAGCAGTTACAGAAACATTCAGTACTTC
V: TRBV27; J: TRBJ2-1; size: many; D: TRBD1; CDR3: CASSPGQGASNEQFF; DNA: TGTGCCAGCAGCCCGGGACAGGGGGCTTCGAATGAGCAGTTCTTC
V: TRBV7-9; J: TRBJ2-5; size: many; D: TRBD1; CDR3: CASSHRQGAGETQYF; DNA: TGTGCCAGCAGCCATCGACAGGGGGCGGGGGAGACCCAGTACTTC
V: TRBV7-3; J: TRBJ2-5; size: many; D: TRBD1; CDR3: CASSRTGSQETQYF; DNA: TGTGCCAGCAGCCGGACAGGGAGCCAAGAGACCCAGTACTTC
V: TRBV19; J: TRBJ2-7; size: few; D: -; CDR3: CASRSLRDEQYF; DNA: TGTGCCAGTAGAAGCCTCCGAGACGAGCAGTACTTC
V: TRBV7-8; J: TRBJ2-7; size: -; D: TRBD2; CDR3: CASSSVGLAGGEQYF; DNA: TGTGCCAGCAGCTCAGTGGGACTAGCGGGAGGCGAGCAGTACTTC
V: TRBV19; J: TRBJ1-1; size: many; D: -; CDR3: CASSIRLSDGGEAFF; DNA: TGTGCCAGTAGTATACGCTTGAGTGATGGGGGTGAAGCTTTCTTT
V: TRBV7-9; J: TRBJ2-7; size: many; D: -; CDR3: CASSTSGNSYEQYF; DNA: TGTGCCAGCAGCACCAGCGGAAACTCCTACGAGCAGTACTTC
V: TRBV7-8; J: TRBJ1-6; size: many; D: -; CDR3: CASTNRVSDSPLHF; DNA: TGTGCCAGTACAAACAGGGTTTCGGATTCACCCCTCCACTTT
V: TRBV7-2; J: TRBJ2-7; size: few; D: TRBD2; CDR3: CASSLKESLAGVAYEQYF; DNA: TGTGCCAGCAGCTTAAAAGAATCTCTAGCGGGAGTGGCCTACGAGCAGTACTTC
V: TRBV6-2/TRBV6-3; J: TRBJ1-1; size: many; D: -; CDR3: CASSYPPNTEAFF; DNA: TGTGCCAGCAGTTACCCCCCAAACACTGAAGCTTTCTTT